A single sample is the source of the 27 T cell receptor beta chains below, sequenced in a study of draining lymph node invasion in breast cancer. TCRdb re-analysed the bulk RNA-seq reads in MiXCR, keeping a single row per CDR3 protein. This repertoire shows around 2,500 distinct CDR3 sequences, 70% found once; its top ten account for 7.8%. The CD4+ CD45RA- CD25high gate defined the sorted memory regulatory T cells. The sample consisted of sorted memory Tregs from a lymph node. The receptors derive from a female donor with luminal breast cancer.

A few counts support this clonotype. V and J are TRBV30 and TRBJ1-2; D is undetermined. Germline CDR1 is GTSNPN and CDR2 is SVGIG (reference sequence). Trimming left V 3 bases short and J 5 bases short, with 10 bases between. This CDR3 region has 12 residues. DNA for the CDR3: TGTGCCTGGAGGGCCGGGCAGTATGGCTACACCTTC. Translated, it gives CAWRAGQYGYTF. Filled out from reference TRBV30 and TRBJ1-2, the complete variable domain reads SQTIHQWPATLVQPVGSPLSLECTVEGTSNPNLYWYRQAAGRGLQLLFYSVGIGQISSEVPQNLSASRPQDRQFILSSKKLLLSDSGFYLCAWRAGQYGYTFGSGTRLTVV.

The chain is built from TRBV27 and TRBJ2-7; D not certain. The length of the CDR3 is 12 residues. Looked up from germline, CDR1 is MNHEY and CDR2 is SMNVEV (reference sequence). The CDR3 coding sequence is TGTGCGTCCTTTTCGAGCTCCTACGAGCAGTACTTC. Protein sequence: CASFSSSYEQYF.

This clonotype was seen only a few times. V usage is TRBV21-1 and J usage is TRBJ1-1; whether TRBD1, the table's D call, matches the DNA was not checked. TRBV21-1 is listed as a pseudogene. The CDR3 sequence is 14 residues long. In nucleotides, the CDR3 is TGTGCCAGCAGCTCCCAGGGGGGTCTCACTGAAGCTTTCTTT. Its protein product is CASSSQGGLTEAFF.

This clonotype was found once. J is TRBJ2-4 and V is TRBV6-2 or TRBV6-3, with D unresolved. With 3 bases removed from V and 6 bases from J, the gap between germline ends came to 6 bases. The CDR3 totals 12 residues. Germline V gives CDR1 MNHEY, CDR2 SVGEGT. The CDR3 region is CASSYDTNIQYF. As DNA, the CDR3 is TGTGCCAGCAGTTATGATACAAACATTCAGTACTTC.

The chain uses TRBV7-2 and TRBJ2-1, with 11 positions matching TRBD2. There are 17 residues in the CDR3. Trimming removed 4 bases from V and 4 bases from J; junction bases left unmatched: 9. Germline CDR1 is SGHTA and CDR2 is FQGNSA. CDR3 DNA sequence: TGTGCCAGCAGCTCCCAAGGGACTAGCGGACTTTACAATGAGCAGTTCTTC. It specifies CASSSQGTSGLYNEQFF.

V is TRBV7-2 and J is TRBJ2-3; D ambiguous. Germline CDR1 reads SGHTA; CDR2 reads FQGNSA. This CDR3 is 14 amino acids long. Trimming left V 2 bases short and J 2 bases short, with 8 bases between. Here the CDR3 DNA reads TGTGCCAGCAGCTTATCACAGCACACAGATACGCAGTATTTT. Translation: CASSLSQHTDTQYF. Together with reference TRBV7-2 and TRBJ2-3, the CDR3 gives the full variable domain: GAGVSQSPSNKVTEKGKDVELRCDPISGHTALYWYRQSLGQGLEFLIYFQGNSAPDKSGLPSDRFSAERTGGSVSTLTIQRTQQEDSAVYLCASSLSQHTDTQYFGPGTRLTVL.

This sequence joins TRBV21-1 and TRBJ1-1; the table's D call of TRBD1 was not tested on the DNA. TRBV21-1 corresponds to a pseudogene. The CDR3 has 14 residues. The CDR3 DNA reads TGTGCCAGCAGCACCTTGGACAGAAACACTGAAGCTTTCTTT. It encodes CASSTLDRNTEAFF.

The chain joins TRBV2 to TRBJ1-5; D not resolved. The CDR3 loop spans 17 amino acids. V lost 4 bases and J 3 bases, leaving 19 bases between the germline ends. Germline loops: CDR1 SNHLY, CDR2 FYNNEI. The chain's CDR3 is CASSVERREPINQPQHF. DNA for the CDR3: TGTGCCAGCAGTGTAGAACGGAGGGAACCCATCAATCAGCCCCAGCATTTT.

The CDR3 DNA reads as TGCGCCAGCAGCCAAGAGTATTTGGGAGCGCCCGGGACAGGGCGGTACAATGAGCAGTTCTTC. It yields the protein CASSQEYLGAPGTGRYNEQFF. This sequence joins TRBV4-3 and TRBJ2-1, with 9 bases lining up with TRBD1. The CDR3 extends over 21 amino acids. Germline V gene data show CDR1 as LGHNA and CDR2 as YSLEER. V was clipped by 0 bases and J by 4 bases; unmatched bases: 19.

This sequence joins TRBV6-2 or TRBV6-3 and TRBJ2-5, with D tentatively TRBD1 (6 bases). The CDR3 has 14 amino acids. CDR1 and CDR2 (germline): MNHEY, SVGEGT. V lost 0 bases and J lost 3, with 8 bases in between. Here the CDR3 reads CASSYSGTKETQYF. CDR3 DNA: TGTGCCAGCAGTTACTCAGGGACAAAAGAGACCCAGTACTTC.

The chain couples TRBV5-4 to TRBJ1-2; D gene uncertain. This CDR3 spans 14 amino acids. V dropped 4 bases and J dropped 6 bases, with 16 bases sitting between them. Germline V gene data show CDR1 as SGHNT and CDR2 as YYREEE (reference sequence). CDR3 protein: CASSASRGADGYTF. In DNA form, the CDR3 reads TGTGCCAGCAGCGCGTCAAGAGGAGCGGATGGCTACACCTTC. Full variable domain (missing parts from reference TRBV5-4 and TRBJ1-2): ETGVTQSPTHLIKTRGQQVTLRCSSQSGHNTVSWYQQALGQGPQFIFQYYREEENGRGNFPPRFSGLQFPNYSSELNVNALELDDSALYLCASSASRGADGYTFGSGTRLTVV.

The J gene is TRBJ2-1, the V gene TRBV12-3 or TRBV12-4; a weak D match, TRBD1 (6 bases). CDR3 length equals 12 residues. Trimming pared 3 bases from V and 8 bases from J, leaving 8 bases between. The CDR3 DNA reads TGTGCCAGCAGTTTCGCAGGGGATGAGCAGTTCTTC. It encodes CASSFAGDEQFF.

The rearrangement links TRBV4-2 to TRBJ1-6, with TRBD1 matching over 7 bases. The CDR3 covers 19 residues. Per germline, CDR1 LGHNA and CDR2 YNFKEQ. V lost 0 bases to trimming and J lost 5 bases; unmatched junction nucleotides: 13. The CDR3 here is CASSQDPGSRQGNNSPLHF. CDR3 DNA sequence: TGTGCCAGCAGCCAAGATCCCGGCTCGAGACAGGGTAATAATTCACCCCTCCACTTT.

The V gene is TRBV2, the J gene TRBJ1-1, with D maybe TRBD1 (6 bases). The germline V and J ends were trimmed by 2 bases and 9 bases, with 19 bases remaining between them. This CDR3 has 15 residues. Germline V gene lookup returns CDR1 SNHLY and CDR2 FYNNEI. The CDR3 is CASSEFGGPGWKAFF. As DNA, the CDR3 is TGTGCCAGCAGTGAATTTGGGGGCCCCGGTTGGAAAGCTTTCTTT.

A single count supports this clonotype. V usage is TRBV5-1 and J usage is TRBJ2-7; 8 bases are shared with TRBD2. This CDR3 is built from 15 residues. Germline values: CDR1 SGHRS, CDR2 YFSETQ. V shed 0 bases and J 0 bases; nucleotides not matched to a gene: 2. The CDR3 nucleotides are TGCGCCAGCAGCTTGGATAGCGGGGACTCCTACGAGCAGTACTTC. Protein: CASSLDSGDSYEQYF.

The CDR3 spells CASSPGTVNQPQHF. For the CDR3, the DNA is TGTGCCAGCAGCCCCGGGACAGTCAATCAGCCCCAGCATTTT. The chain carries TRBV9 and TRBJ1-5; 7 positions agree with TRBD1. Germline V lookup: CDR1 SGDLS, CDR2 YYNGEE. The CDR3 consists of 14 residues. The V gene end was trimmed by 4 bases and the J gene end by 3 bases; junction bases not matched to a gene: 4.

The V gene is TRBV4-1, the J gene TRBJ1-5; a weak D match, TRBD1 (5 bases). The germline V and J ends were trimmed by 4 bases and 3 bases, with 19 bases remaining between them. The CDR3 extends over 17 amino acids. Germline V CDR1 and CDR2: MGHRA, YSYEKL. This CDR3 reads CASSLPPGKGYNQPQHF. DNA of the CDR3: TGCGCCAGCAGCCTCCCACCGGGTAAGGGGTACAATCAGCCCCAGCATTTT.

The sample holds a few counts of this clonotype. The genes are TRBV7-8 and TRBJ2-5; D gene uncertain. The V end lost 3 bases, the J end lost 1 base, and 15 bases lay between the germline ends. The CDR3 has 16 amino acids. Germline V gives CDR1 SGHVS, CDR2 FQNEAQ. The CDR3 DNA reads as TGTGCCAGCAGCTTTTTAGATTCTCTGGTCCAAGAGACCCAGTACTTC. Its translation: CASSFLDSLVQETQYF.

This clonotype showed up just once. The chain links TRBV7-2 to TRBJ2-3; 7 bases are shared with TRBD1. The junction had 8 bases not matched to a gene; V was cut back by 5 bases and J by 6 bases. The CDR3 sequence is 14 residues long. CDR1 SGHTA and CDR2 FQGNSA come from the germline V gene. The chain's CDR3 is CASSPNRGLDTQYF. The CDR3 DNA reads TGTGCCAGCAGCCCTAACAGGGGTCTGGATACGCAGTATTTT.

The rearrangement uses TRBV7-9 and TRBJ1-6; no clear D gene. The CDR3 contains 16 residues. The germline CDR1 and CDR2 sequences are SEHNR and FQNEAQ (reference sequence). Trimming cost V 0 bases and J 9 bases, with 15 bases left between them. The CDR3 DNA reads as TGTGCCAGCAGCTTAGCGGACCCGGGGTTTGGTTCACCCCTCCACTTT. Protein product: CASSLADPGFGSPLHF. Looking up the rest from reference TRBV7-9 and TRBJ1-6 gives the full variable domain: DTGVSQNPRHKITKRGQNVTFRCDPISEHNRLYWYRQTLGQGPEFLTYFQNEAQLEKSRLLSDRFSAERPKGSFSTLEIQRTEQGDSAMYLCASSLADPGFGSPLHFGNGTRLTVT.

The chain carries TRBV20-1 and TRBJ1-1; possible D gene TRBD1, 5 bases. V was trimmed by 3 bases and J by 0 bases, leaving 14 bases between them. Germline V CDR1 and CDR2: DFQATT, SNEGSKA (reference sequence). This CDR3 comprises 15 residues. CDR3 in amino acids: CSASVFGGMNTEAFF. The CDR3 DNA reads TGCAGTGCTAGTGTGTTTGGGGGGATGAACACTGAAGCTTTCTTT.

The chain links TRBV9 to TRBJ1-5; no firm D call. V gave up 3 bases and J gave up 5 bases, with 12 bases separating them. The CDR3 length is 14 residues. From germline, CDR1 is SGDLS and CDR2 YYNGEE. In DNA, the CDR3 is TGTGCCAGCAGCGCAGGACTACTAGATCAGCCCCAGCATTTT. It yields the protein CASSAGLLDQPQHF.

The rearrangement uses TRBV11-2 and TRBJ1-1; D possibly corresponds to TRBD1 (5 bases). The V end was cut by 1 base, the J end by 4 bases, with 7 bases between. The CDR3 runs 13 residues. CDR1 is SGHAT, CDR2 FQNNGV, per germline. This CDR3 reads CASSLAGTTEAFF. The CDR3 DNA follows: TGTGCCAGCAGCTTAGCTGGGACCACTGAAGCTTTCTTT.

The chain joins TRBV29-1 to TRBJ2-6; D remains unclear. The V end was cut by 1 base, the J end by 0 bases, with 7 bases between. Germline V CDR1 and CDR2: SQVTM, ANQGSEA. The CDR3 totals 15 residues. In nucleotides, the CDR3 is TGCAGCGTTGAAGGACTGATCTCTGGGGCCAACGTCCTGACTTTC. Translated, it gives CSVEGLISGANVLTF.

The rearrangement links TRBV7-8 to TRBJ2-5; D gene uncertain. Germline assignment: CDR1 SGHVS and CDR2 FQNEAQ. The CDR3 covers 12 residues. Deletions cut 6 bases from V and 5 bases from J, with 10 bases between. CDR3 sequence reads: CASSQRAETQYF. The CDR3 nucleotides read TGTGCCAGCAGTCAAAGAGCGGAGACCCAGTACTTC.

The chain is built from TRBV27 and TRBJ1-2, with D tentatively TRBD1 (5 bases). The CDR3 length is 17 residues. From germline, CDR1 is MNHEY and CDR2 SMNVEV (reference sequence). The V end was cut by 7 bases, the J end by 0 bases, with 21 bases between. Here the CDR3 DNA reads TGTGCCAGCACCTCCCGAGGGGAATTGGCGGCTAACTATGGCTACACCTTC. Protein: CASTSRGELAANYGYTF.

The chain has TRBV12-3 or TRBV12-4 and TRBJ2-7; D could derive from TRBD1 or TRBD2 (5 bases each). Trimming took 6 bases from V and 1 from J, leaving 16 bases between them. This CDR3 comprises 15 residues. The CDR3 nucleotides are TGTGCCAGCAGGGGATCCGGGACGCCTTCCTACGAGCAGTACTTC. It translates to CASRGSGTPSYEQYF.